This TCR beta chain comes out of a study of T cell changes during pregnancy in multiple sclerosis. Sequencing used immunoSEQ multiplex PCR; TCRdb keeps in-frame clones, though not all of them. This sample has 55,000 to 70,000 clones, with approximately 91% found just once. Germline assignment: CDR1 MDHEN and CDR2 SYDVKM. The CDR3 runs 14 residues. The junction had 5 bases not matched to a gene; V was cut back by 5 bases and J by 3 bases. The chain couples TRBV28 to TRBJ2-7, with TRBD1 matching over 9 bases. The material was peripheral blood, obtained after pregnancy. The TCR originated in a female donor with multiple sclerosis, enrolled in a pregnancy study. CDR3 protein: CASSAPGQGYEQYF. DNA of the CDR3: TGTGCCAGCAGTGCCCCGGGACAGGGCTACGAGCAGTACTTC.